One sample yielded the 30 T cell receptor beta chains listed below, sequenced in a study of memory CD4+ T cells and cytomegalovirus serostatus. The sort gate was single viable CD3+CD4+CD8-CD45RO+ cells for memory CD4+ T cells. Repertoires were generated with immunoSEQ multiplex PCR, while TCRdb's copy carries only in-frame clones and drops some. The sample records under 100,000 clones, around 80% being singletons. The source material was memory CD4+ T cells from blood. Receptor source: an adult in good health and CMV-seronegative.

A word on this clone: Germline is not matched at one junction end, which may reflect a read error. The chain links TRBV6-5 to TRBJ1-5; D unresolved. Per the germline V gene, CDR1 is MNHEY and CDR2 is SVGAGI. The CDR3 consists of 12 residues. CDR3 residues: CDRGGQYQPQHF. DNA for the CDR3: TGCGACCGGGGAGGCCAATATCAGCCCCAGCATTTT.

The chain couples TRBV6-1 to TRBJ2-7; weak D call: TRBD1 (5 bases). Deletions cut 6 bases from V and 3 bases from J, with 9 bases between. Looked up from germline, CDR1 is MNHNS and CDR2 is SASEGT. The CDR3 totals 12 residues. CDR3 nucleotide sequence: TGTGCCAGCAGGCTCGACAGCTACGAGCAGTACTTC. This sequence encodes CASRLDSYEQYF.

The chain has TRBV7-2 and TRBJ2-7, with TRBD2 identical over 9 bases. J was trimmed by 4 bases and V by 1 base; bases with no gene match: 8. The length of the CDR3 is 16 residues. The germline V gene encodes CDR1 SGHTA and CDR2 FQGNSA. For the CDR3, the DNA is TGTGCCAGCAGCTTAGAGCGAGCGGGGGGCGGTTACGAGCAGTACTTC. Translating gives CASSLERAGGGYEQYF. Complete variable domain (other parts from reference TRBV7-2 and TRBJ2-7): GAGVSQSPSNKVTEKGKDVELRCDPISGHTALYWYRQSLGQGLEFLIYFQGNSAPDKSGLPSDRFSAERTGGSVSTLTIQRTQQEDSAVYLCASSLERAGGGYEQYFGPGTRLTVT.

This rearrangement joins TRBV4-2 to TRBJ2-7; D possibly corresponds to TRBD1 (5 bases). The V gene lost 4 bases and the J gene lost 0 bases, with 16 bases spanning the gap. Germline-derived CDR1 and CDR2 are LGHNA and YNFKEQ. CDR3 size: 16 residues. This chain's CDR3 is CASSRELTVLSYEQYF. The CDR3 nucleotides read TGTGCCAGCAGCCGAGAACTGACAGTTCTCTCCTACGAGCAGTACTTC.

V usage is TRBV4-2 and J usage is TRBJ2-3, with D perhaps given as TRBD1 or TRBD2 (5 bases each). Trimming removed 4 bases from V and 6 bases from J, with 14 bases in between. CDR3 length: 14 amino acids. The germline V gene has CDR1 LGHNA and CDR2 YNFKEQ. CDR3 bases: TGTGCCAGCAGCCCAGGGACCGCGGAGGATACGCAGTATTTT. Residues: CASSPGTAEDTQYF.

The CDR3 nucleotides are TGCGCCAGCAGCCAAGAGGCAAGTTTGAACACTGAAGCTTTCTTT. This codes for CASSQEASLNTEAFF. The V and J genes are TRBV4-1 and TRBJ1-1; D is unresolved. CDR1 is MGHRA, CDR2 YSYEKL, per germline. Trimming took off 0 bases at V and 0 bases at J, with 8 bases between the two ends. This CDR3 contains 15 residues.

The V and J genes are TRBV5-5 and TRBJ2-3, with 8 bases aligning to TRBD2. After removal of 0 bases from V and 1 base from J, the junction contained 4 bases not matched to a gene. From germline, CDR1 is SGHKS and CDR2 YYEKEE (reference sequence). The CDR3 contains 16 residues. CDR3 sequence reads: CASSLVPTSGTDTQYF. DNA of the CDR3: TGTGCCAGCAGCTTGGTTCCGACTAGCGGCACAGATACGCAGTATTTT.

The V and J genes are TRBV28 and TRBJ2-1, with D possibly matching TRBD1 (6 bases). V lost 3 bases and J lost 9, with 21 bases in between. CDR3 length equals 16 residues. Germline V lookup: CDR1 MDHEN, CDR2 SYDVKM. Here the CDR3 DNA reads TGTGCCAGCAGTTTGCCCTCCCAAGGACAGTCGGGTGAGCAGTTCTTC. This gives the protein CASSLPSQGQSGEQFF.

The genes are TRBV5-1 and TRBJ1-4; D perhaps matches TRBD1 (5 bases). V gave up 1 base and J gave up 1 base, with 8 bases separating them. The CDR3 is 15 amino acids. The germline V gene encodes CDR1 SGHRS and CDR2 YFSETQ. CDR3 sequence (DNA): TGCGCCAGCAGCTTGTTGGGGGAAACTAATGAAAAACTGTTTTTT. Translation: CASSLLGETNEKLFF.

V gene TRBV7-2 combines with J gene TRBJ1-2; D not resolved. Per germline, CDR1 SGHTA and CDR2 FQGNSA. This CDR3 spans 18 amino acids. The V end was cut by 0 bases, the J end by 0 bases, with 17 bases between. This chain's CDR3 is CASSLAPLFARANYGYTF. CDR3 sequence (DNA): TGTGCCAGCAGCTTAGCCCCCCTCTTCGCGAGAGCTAACTATGGCTACACCTTC.

This rearrangement joins TRBV5-1 to TRBJ1-2; no clear D gene. CDR3 size: 14 residues. Looked up from germline, CDR1 is SGHRS and CDR2 is YFSETQ. The V gene lost 5 bases and the J gene lost 7 bases, with 18 bases spanning the gap. CDR3 protein: CASSFGEPSGGYTF. The CDR3 DNA reads as TGCGCCAGCAGTTTTGGGGAGCCCTCGGGTGGCTACACCTTC.

This clone was recorded once. The chain carries TRBV7-3 and TRBJ1-1; TRBD1 is a possible D gene (5 bases). Trimming took off 4 bases at V and 5 bases at J, with 11 bases between the two ends. The CDR3 sequence is 13 residues long. Germline loops: CDR1 SGHTA, CDR2 FQGTGA. CDR3 loop: CASSSQGQTEAFF. DNA for the CDR3: TGTGCCAGCAGCTCCCAAGGACAAACTGAAGCTTTCTTT. The variable domain in full, completed from reference TRBV7-3 and TRBJ1-1, reads GAGVSQTPSNKVTEKGKYVELRCDPISGHTALYWYRQSLGQGPEFLIYFQGTGAADDSGLPNDRFFAVRPEGSVSTLKIQRTERGDSAVYLCASSSQGQTEAFFGQGTRLTVV.

The chain carries TRBV5-1 and TRBJ2-7, with D maybe TRBD2 (6 bases). The CDR3 is 14 amino acids. The V end lost 0 bases, the J end lost 4 bases, and 11 bases lay between the germline ends. Germline lookup yields CDR1 SGHRS and CDR2 YFSETQ. CDR3 in amino acids: CASSLEPGRYEQYF. The CDR3 coding sequence is TGCGCCAGCAGCTTGGAGCCAGGGAGGTACGAGCAGTACTTC.

The gene calls are TRBV9 and TRBJ2-3; D is uncertain. Per the germline V gene, CDR1 is SGDLS and CDR2 is YYNGEE. The CDR3 extends over 15 amino acids. Trimming pared 0 bases from V and 0 bases from J, leaving 8 bases between. The DNA for the CDR3 is TGTGCCAGCAGCGTAGACGGCTCTAGCACAGATACGCAGTATTTT. Amino acids: CASSVDGSSTDTQYF.

The gene calls are TRBV6-5 and TRBJ2-7; 7 bases line up with TRBD1. Germline V lookup: CDR1 MNHEY, CDR2 SVGAGI. The CDR3 is 14 residues long. J lost 0 bases, V lost 6 bases, and 5 bases had no gene match. CDR3 residues: CASRGDRSSYEQYF. In DNA form, the CDR3 reads TGTGCCAGCAGGGGGGACAGAAGCTCCTACGAGCAGTACTTC.

This clone has only a few counts. The rearrangement joins TRBV21-1 to TRBJ1-4. TRBV21-1 constitutes a pseudogene. This CDR3 contains 16 residues. The CDR3 DNA sequence: TGTGCCAGCAGCACACCCACCGGGACGGAGAATGAAAAACTGTTTTTT. It specifies CASSTPTGTENEKLFF.

This clone was counted between two and nine times. V usage is TRBV4-1 and J usage is TRBJ2-6; D may be TRBD2 (7 bases). The CDR3 spans 18 residues. V shed 0 bases and J shed 4 bases, with 16 bases lying between them. Germline values: CDR1 MGHRA, CDR2 YSYEKL. The CDR3 DNA reads TGCGCCAGCAGCCAAGATCGGGCGGGGGCGGGCGGGGCCAACGTCCTGACTTTC. Protein sequence: CASSQDRAGAGGANVLTF.

The J gene is TRBJ1-2, the V gene TRBV25-1, with 9 bases that match TRBD1. The CDR3 has 16 amino acids. Losses at the gene ends were 2 bases for V and 3 bases for J; bases not matched to a gene: 7. The germline gives CDR1 MGHDK, CDR2 SYGVNS. CDR3 amino acids: CASSEPGQGHYYGYTF. The CDR3 nucleotides read TGTGCCAGCAGTGAACCGGGACAGGGCCATTACTATGGCTACACCTTC.

This rearrangement joins TRBV6-5 to TRBJ1-2, with 10 bases matching TRBD1. CDR3 length: 14 residues. CDR1 and CDR2 from the germline V gene are MNHEY and SVGAGI. Germline trimming cut 6 bases from V and 4 bases from J; bases unmatched to any gene: 5. CDR3 DNA sequence: TGTGCCAGCAGACGGGACAGGGGTAGCTATGGCTACACCTTC. Its protein is CASRRDRGSYGYTF.

The chain is built from TRBV30 and TRBJ2-5, with a weak D call TRBD1 (5 bases). Germline assignment: CDR1 GTSNPN and CDR2 SVGIG (reference sequence). Trimming removed 2 bases from V and 0 bases from J, with 10 bases in between. The CDR3 runs to 14 residues. The CDR3 DNA follows: TGTGCCTGGAGTACAGGTCCGCACCAAGAGACCCAGTACTTC. Translating it yields CAWSTGPHQETQYF. The full variable domain, its missing parts supplied by reference TRBV30 and TRBJ2-5, is SQTIHQWPATLVQPVGSPLSLECTVEGTSNPNLYWYRQAAGRGLQLLFYSVGIGQISSEVPQNLSASRPQDRQFILSSKKLLLSDSGFYLCAWSTGPHQETQYFGPGTRLLVL.

The chain has TRBV10-3 and TRBJ1-3; 7 nucleotides agree with TRBD1. V lost 4 bases to trimming and J lost 0 bases; unmatched junction nucleotides: 9. Germline V gene lookup returns CDR1 ENHRY and CDR2 SYGVKD. The CDR3 totals 17 residues. The CDR3 loop reads CAISGGDRISSGNTIYF. For the CDR3, the DNA is TGTGCCATCAGTGGGGGGGACAGAATAAGCTCTGGAAACACCATATATTTT.

The chain couples TRBV18 to TRBJ1-1, with 7 bases aligning to TRBD1. Germline V gene data show CDR1 as KGHSH and CDR2 as LQKENI. The CDR3 extends over 15 amino acids. V lost 3 bases, J lost 3 bases, and 7 bases stayed unmatched. The CDR3 region is CASSPWTTGDTEAFF. The CDR3 DNA reads TGTGCCAGCTCACCCTGGACCACAGGGGACACTGAAGCTTTCTTT.

The chain joins TRBV5-3 to TRBJ1-1; no reliable D call. TRBV5-3 is placed among ORFs of uncertain function. The CDR3 has 13 residues. Trimming cost V 8 bases and J 4 bases, with 15 bases left between them. The CDR3 reads CASKGGSSTEAFF. In DNA form, the CDR3 reads TGTGCCAGTAAGGGAGGAAGTAGCACTGAAGCTTTCTTT.

The chain recombines TRBV19 with TRBJ1-1; TRBD1 agrees at 7 bases. Germline V gene sequence: CDR1 LNHDA, CDR2 SQIVND (reference sequence). The CDR3 is 14 amino acids. J was trimmed by 7 bases and V by 3 bases; bases with no gene match: 8. Here the CDR3 DNA reads TGTGCCAGTAGTATCGCGGGACAGAACGTTGAAGCTTTCTTT. Amino acids: CASSIAGQNVEAFF.

V and J are TRBV5-1 and TRBJ1-2; 9 bases map to TRBD1. CDR3 length: 14 residues. V was pared by 0 bases and J by 5 bases, with 2 bases of the junction left unmatched. Germline CDR1 SGHRS, CDR2 YFSETQ. The CDR3 sequence: CASSLGDRAYGYTF. DNA of the CDR3: TGCGCCAGCAGCTTGGGGGACAGGGCGTATGGCTACACCTTC.

This chain links TRBV5-1 with TRBJ2-7; D unresolved. V lost 0 bases and J 2 bases, leaving 9 bases between the germline ends. CDR1 and CDR2 from the germline V gene are SGHRS and YFSETQ. This CDR3 is built from 14 residues. The chain's CDR3 is CASSLAGRAYEQYF. The CDR3 region has the DNA TGCGCCAGCAGCTTGGCGGGCAGAGCCTACGAGCAGTACTTC. Full variable domain (remainder filled in from reference TRBV5-1 and TRBJ2-7): KAGVTQTPRYLIKTRGQQVTLSCSPISGHRSVSWYQQTPGQGLQFLFEYFSETQRNKGNFPGRFSGRQFSNSRSEMNVSTLELGDSALYLCASSLAGRAYEQYFGPGTRLTVT.

The chain is built from TRBV30 and TRBJ1-2; D unresolved. The CDR3 length is 13 residues. Germline lookup yields CDR1 GTSNPN and CDR2 SVGIG (reference sequence). The ends were cut back, 3 bases at V and 2 bases at J, with 10 bases in the middle. For the CDR3, the DNA is TGTGCCTGGAGCCCTGAGGCGAACTATGGCTACACCTTC. Protein product: CAWSPEANYGYTF.

The CDR3 reads CASSEYGTGSSYEQYF. The CDR3 DNA follows: TGTGCCAGCAGTGAATACGGGACAGGCTCGTCCTACGAGCAGTACTTC. This rearrangement joins TRBV28 to TRBJ2-7, with 8 bases that match TRBD1. Germline V gives CDR1 MDHEN, CDR2 SYDVKM. V dropped 5 bases and J dropped 1; count of bases not matched to a gene: 10. This CDR3 spans 16 amino acids.

The chain recombines TRBV10-3 with TRBJ1-6, with 8 bases identical to TRBD1. The CDR3 loop spans 17 amino acids. Germline V gene data show CDR1 as ENHRY and CDR2 as SYGVKD. The V gene end was trimmed by 0 bases and the J gene end by 6 bases; junction bases not matched to a gene: 7. CDR3 sequence reads: CAISESYGQGANSPLHF. CDR3 bases: TGTGCCATCAGTGAGTCGTACGGGCAGGGGGCTAATTCACCCCTCCACTTT.

This sequence joins TRBV6-6 and TRBJ1-1; 11 bases agree with TRBD1. Germline values: CDR1 MNHNY, CDR2 SVGAGI (reference sequence). The CDR3 consists of 16 residues. V was pared by 4 bases and J by 7 bases, with 11 bases of the junction left unmatched. CDR3 bases: TGTGCCAGCAGTTTCAAAAAAGGACAGGGGGCGAATGAAGCTTTCTTT. This translates into CASSFKKGQGANEAFF.